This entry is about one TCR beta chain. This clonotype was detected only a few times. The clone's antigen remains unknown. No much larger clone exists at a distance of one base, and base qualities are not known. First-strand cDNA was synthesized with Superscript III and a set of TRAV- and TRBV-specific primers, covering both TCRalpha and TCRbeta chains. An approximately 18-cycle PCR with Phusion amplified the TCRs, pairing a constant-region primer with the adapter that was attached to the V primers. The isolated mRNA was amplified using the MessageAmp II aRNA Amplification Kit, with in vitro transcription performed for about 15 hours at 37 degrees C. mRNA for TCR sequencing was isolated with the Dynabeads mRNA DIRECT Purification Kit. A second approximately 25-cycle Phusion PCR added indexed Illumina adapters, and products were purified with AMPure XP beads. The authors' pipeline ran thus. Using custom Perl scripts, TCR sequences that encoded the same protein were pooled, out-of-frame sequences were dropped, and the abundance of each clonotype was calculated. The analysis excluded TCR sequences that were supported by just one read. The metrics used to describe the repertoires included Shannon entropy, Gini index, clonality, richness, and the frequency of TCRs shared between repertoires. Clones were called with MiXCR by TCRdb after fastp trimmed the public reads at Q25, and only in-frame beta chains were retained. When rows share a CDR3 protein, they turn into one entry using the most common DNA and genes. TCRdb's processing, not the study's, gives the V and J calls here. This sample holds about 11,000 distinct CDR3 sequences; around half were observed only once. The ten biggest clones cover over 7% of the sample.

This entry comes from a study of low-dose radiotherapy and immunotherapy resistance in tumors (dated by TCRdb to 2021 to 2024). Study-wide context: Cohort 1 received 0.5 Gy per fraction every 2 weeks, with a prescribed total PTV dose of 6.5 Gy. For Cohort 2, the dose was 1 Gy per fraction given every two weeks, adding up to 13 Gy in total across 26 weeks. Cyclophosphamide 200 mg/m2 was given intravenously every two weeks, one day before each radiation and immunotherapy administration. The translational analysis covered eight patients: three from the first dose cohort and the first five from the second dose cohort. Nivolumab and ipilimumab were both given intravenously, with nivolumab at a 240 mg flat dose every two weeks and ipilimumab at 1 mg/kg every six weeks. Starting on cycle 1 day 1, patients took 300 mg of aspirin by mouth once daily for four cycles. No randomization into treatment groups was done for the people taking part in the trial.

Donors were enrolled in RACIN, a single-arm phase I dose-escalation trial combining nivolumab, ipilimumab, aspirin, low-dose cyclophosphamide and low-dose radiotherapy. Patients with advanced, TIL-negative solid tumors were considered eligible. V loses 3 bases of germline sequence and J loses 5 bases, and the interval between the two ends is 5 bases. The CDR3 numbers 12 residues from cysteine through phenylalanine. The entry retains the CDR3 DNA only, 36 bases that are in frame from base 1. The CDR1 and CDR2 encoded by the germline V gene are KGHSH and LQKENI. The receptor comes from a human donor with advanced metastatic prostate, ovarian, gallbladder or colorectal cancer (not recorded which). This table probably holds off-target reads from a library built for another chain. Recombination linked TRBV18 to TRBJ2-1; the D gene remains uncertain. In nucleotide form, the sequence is TGTGCCAGCTCACCTAACCACAATGAGCAGTTCTTC. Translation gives CASSPNHNEQFF.